These 9 T cell receptor beta chains originate from one sample sequenced in a study of T cells in Graves' hyperthyroidism and ophthalmopathy. The CDR3 regions of TCR beta were amplified from RNA transcripts. An initial round of RT-PCR targeting the TCR CDR3 relied on the HTBI primer set. MiXCR, applied by TCRdb to the multiplex PCR reads, yields one record per CDR3 protein. The sample has hundreds of thousands of distinct CDR3 sequences; more than 13% are singletons. Material for sequencing was blood. The receptors were gathered from a man aged 45-65 years with Graves' ophthalmopathy.

This clonotype was seen many times. The chain uses TRBV7-9 and TRBJ2-7; TRBD2 matches 8 bases. CDR1 is SEHNR, CDR2 FQNEAQ, per germline (reference sequence). Unmatched junction bases numbered 14, after V lost 4 bases and J lost 6 bases. CDR3 length: 16 residues. CDR3 DNA: TGTGCCAGCAGCTCTGCTGTCGGGAGGGCCGTTTCCGAGCAGTACTTC. As protein: CASSSAVGRAVSEQYF.

This clonotype appeared a few times. The chain links TRBV10-3 to TRBJ1-3; D is uncertain. Germline lookup yields CDR1 ENHRY and CDR2 SYGVKD. V shed 6 bases and J shed 4 bases, with 10 bases lying between them. The CDR3 loop spans 13 amino acids. CDR3 bases: TGTGCCATCAGGGGATCAAGCGGAAACACCATATATTTT. Translation gives CAIRGSSGNTIYF.

This clonotype appeared many times. CDR3 DNA: TGCGCCAGCAGTTACATGGCACAGATGAACACTGAAGCTTTCTTT. Translated, it gives CASSYMAQMNTEAFF. V and J are TRBV4-1 and TRBJ1-1; unclear D gene. The CDR3 covers 15 residues. Germline V gene data show CDR1 as MGHRA and CDR2 as YSYEKL. The V end lost 6 bases, the J end lost 0 bases, and 14 bases lay between the germline ends.

This clonotype was detected only a few times. The chain joins TRBV20-1 to TRBJ1-1, with D unresolved. The CDR3 runs 13 residues. The V gene's germline CDR1 is DFQATT and CDR2 SNEGSKA (reference sequence). V was trimmed by 4 bases and J by 3 bases, leaving 12 bases between them. The CDR3 loop is CSAIKGWDTEAFF. DNA of the CDR3: TGCAGTGCTATTAAGGGTTGGGACACTGAAGCTTTCTTT.

DNA for the CDR3: TGTGCCAGCTTAGTGGAGGGGGGGCGTAACACCGGGGAGCTGTTTTTT. This gives the protein CASLVEGGRNTGELFF. J is TRBJ2-2 and V is TRBV12-3 or TRBV12-4, with D tentatively TRBD2 (7 bases). The V end lost 8 bases, the J end lost 2 bases, and 18 bases lay between the germline ends. The CDR3 has 16 amino acids.

This clonotype was detected many times. The V and J genes are TRBV19 and TRBJ2-1, with 10 bases matching TRBD2. The trim removed 3 bases at V and 8 bases at J, leaving 13 bases unmatched. Germline-derived CDR1 and CDR2 are LNHDA and SQIVND (reference sequence). The CDR3 is 17 amino acids. The CDR3: CASSIALAGAPTDEQFF. CDR3 in DNA: TGTGCCAGTAGTATCGCTCTAGCGGGAGCCCCTACAGATGAGCAGTTCTTC.

In this sample, this clonotype turned up many times. The rearrangement joins TRBV5-1 to TRBJ2-1, with 9 bases matching TRBD1. The CDR3 extends over 16 amino acids. V shed 4 bases, J shed 9 bases, and the junction held 14 bases outside the gene matches. In germline, CDR1 is SGHRS, CDR2 YFSETQ. CDR3 in DNA: TGCGCCAGCAGCCCAAGACCGGGACAGGGTAGGAGTGAGCAGTTCTTC. Translating it yields CASSPRPGQGRSEQFF. Full variable domain (remainder filled in from reference TRBV5-1 and TRBJ2-1): KAGVTQTPRYLIKTRGQQVTLSCSPISGHRSVSWYQQTPGQGLQFLFEYFSETQRNKGNFPGRFSGRQFSNSRSEMNVSTLELGDSALYLCASSPRPGQGRSEQFFGPGTRLTVL.

This clonotype was detected many times. The chain links TRBV18 to TRBJ2-7; no clear D. The CDR3 length is 13 residues. With 6 bases removed from V and 6 bases from J, the gap between germline ends came to 15 bases. Germline loops: CDR1 KGHSH, CDR2 LQKENI. Here the CDR3 DNA reads TGTGCCAGCTCCTCAGGCTGGGTTGGCGAGCAGTACTTC. Protein sequence: CASSSGWVGEQYF.

This chain connects TRBV27 to TRBJ1-4; TRBD1 might be the D (6 bases). Trimming shortened V by 7 bases and J by 7 bases, and 10 bases separated the two germline ends. Germline loops: CDR1 MNHEY, CDR2 SMNVEV (reference sequence). The CDR3 consists of 12 residues. The CDR3 region is CASTQGGEKLFF. The CDR3 region has the DNA TGTGCCAGCACCCAAGGGGGTGAAAAACTGTTTTTT.